This entry lists 5 T cell receptor beta chains sequenced from one sample in a study of liver allograft versus peripheral blood T cells. About the study: Comparative analysis was performed on T cell receptor repertoires from transplanted livers and from recipients' peripheral blood.

TCRdb reanalysed the reads using MiXCR and keeps one entry per CDR3 protein. This sample has several thousand distinct CDR3 sequences, with 14% to 15% found just once. Receptors originate from a human patient who had a liver transplant. Some T cells may originate from the graft donor.

This clonotype came up a few times. This CDR3 reads CSATRDRQETQYF. The CDR3 coding sequence is TGCAGTGCTACTCGGGACAGACAAGAGACCCAGTACTTC. The chain recombines TRBV20-1 with TRBJ2-5; TRBD1 matches 7 bases. The CDR3 spans 13 residues. Trimming removed 4 bases from V and 2 bases from J; junction bases left unmatched: 4. Germline loops: CDR1 DFQATT, CDR2 SNEGSKA (reference sequence).

In its sample, this clonotype was seen many times. The chain recombines TRBV20-1 with TRBJ1-6; TRBD1 matches at 7 bases. There are 15 residues in the CDR3. CDR1 and CDR2 from the germline V gene are DFQATT and SNEGSKA (reference sequence). The CDR3 region has the DNA TGCAGCCCGTCCAAGCCCGGGACAGAGAATTCACCCCTCCACTTT. This encodes CSPSKPGTENSPLHF.

The chain carries TRBV11-2 and TRBJ2-5, with 10 bases fitting TRBD2. The CDR3 extends over 16 amino acids. The germline gives CDR1 SGHAT, CDR2 FQNNGV. The V gene end was trimmed by 1 base and the J gene end by 5 bases; junction bases not matched to a gene: 7. The CDR3 DNA follows: TGTGCCAGCAGCTTAGTTCGAGCGGGAGGGGGGGAGACCCAGTACTTC. It translates to CASSLVRAGGGETQYF.

Regarding this clonotype: A much larger clonotype is one base distant, so this may be a read error. This chain links TRBV7-9 with TRBJ2-1; D might be TRBD1 or TRBD2, each matching 5 bases. This CDR3 is 13 amino acids long. Germline CDR1 reads SEHNR; CDR2 reads FQNEAQ (reference sequence). The CDR3, as DNA: TGTGCCAGCAGCTTAGATGATGGTGGGACGCACTCCTTC. Translated: CASSLDDGGTHSF.

The genes are TRBV20-1 and TRBJ2-1; D is uncertain. CDR3 length equals 14 residues. Germline CDR1 and CDR2: DFQATT and SNEGSKA (reference sequence). Deletions cut 3 bases from V and 4 bases from J, with 13 bases between. Here the CDR3 reads CSARGWQAYNEQFF. CDR3 DNA sequence: TGCAGTGCTAGGGGCTGGCAGGCATACAATGAGCAGTTCTTC.